This record looks at one TCR beta chain sequence and its context. Clones were read by immunoSEQ multiplex PCR, and TCRdb kept only the in-frame ones, dropping some. The sample has approximately 40,000 clones; more than 85% are singletons. The data stem from a study of control samples from healthy donors and cancer patients. The CDR3 is made up of 14 amino acids. V lost 5 bases to trimming and J lost 3 bases, with 13 bases between them. Per germline, CDR1 MNHEY and CDR2 SVGAGI. The V and J genes are TRBV6-5 and TRBJ1-2; D possibly corresponds to TRBD1 (5 bases). The source is a woman aged 45-65 years in good health. Sequenced: blood. CDR3: CASSTRDRYYGYTF. Here the CDR3 DNA reads TGTGCCAGCAGTACTCGGGACCGATACTATGGCTACACCTTC.